This T cell receptor beta chain appears in the sequencing data of a study of blood T cell repertoires in COVID-19. Those enrolled, adults aged roughly 18 to 89 years, came from about two dozen US areas. CDR1 KGHSH and CDR2 LQKENI come from the germline V gene. Trimming removed 0 bases at V and 6 bases at J, with 13 bases between. CDR3 size: 15 residues. The data were produced by immunoSEQ multiplex PCR, yet TCRdb's version contains in-frame clones alone and is incomplete. The sample consists of fewer than 450,000 clones, less than 95% of them appearing once. Specimen: PBMCs or T cells enriched from blood (not recorded which). The chain joins TRBV18 to TRBJ2-3; tentatively, D is TRBD2 (5 bases). The sequence derives from a man between 18 and 35 years old who had recovered from COVID-19. CDR3 in DNA: TGTGCCAGCTCACCACCCGAAACTAGTGGCGATACGCAGTATTTT. This sequence encodes CASSPPETSGDTQYF.